This TCR beta chain is from a study of tissue T cells after allogeneic stem cell transplantation. CDR3 sequences, V/J genes, frequencies and template counts came from survey-depth TCRbeta sequencing. Sequencing used immunoSEQ multiplex PCR; TCRdb keeps in-frame clones, though not all of them. The sample lists roughly 5,000 clones, around 45% occurring once. Documented time point: mouse harvest day 14 after allogeneic transplant. Each mouse received 10^7 T-cell-depleted marrow cells plus 10^6 splenic CD5+ T cells by tail vein. On this clone itself: No antigen is known for it. Gene names and germline match the mouse. The missing CDR3 end, 1 residue past where the read stops, is filled in from the germline J gene.

The ends lost 6 bases at V and 1 base at J; junction bases unmatched: 3. CDR1 and CDR2 (germline): SNHLY, FYNGKV (reference sequence). The CDR3 is 15 amino acids. Whole-study results and caveats: Within patients, tissue anatomy strongly shaped TCR repertoire composition. The study did not identify alloreactive or antigen-specific tissue TCRs, and some clones might be persisting host cells. In patients and mice, blood and spleen missed much of tissue repertoire.

Sample: gut tissue. This sequence originates from a female BALB/c mouse given C57BL/6 T cells with graft-versus-host disease after an allogeneic hematopoietic cell transplant. V is TRBV3 and J is TRBJ2-7; the match to TRBD2 covers 13 bases. CDR3 region: CASSSGLGGSYEQYF. The sequenced CDR3 bases are TGTGCCAGCAGTTCGGGACTGGGGGGGTCCTATGAACAGTAC.